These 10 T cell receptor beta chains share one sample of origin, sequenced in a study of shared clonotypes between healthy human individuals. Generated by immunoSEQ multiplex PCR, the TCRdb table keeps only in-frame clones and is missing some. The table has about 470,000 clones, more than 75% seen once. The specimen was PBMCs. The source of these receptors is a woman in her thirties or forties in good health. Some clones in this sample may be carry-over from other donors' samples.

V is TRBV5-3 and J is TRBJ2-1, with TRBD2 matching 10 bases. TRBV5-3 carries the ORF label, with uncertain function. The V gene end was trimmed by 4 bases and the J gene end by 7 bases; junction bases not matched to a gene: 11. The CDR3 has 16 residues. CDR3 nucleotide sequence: TGTGCCAGAAGCATAACTAGCGGGACCGCTGGGAATGAGCAGTTCTTC. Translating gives CARSITSGTAGNEQFF.

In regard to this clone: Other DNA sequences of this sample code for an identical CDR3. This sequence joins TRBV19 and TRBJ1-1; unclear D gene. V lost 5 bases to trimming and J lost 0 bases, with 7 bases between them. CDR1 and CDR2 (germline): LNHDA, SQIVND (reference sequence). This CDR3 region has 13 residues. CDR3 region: CASSYRMNTEAFF. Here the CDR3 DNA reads TGTGCCAGTAGTTACCGGATGAACACTGAAGCTTTCTTT. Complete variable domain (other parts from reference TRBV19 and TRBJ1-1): DGGITQSPKYLFRKEGQNVTLSCEQNLNHDAMYWYRQDPGQGLRLIYYSQIVNDFQKGDIAEGYSVSREKKESFPLTVTSAQKNPTAFYLCASSYRMNTEAFFGQGTRLTVV.

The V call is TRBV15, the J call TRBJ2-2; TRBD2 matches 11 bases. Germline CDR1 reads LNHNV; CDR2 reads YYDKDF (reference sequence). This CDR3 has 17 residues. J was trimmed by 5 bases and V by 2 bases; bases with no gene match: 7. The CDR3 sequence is CATSRYSGLAGTGELFF. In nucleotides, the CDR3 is TGTGCCACCAGCAGATACTCCGGACTAGCGGGTACCGGGGAGCTGTTTTTT.

CDR3 protein: CASSQQRGPYEQYF. In nucleotides, the CDR3 is TGCGCCAGCAGCCAACAACGAGGCCCCTACGAGCAGTACTTC. The chain combines TRBV4-3 with TRBJ2-5; D is undetermined. The J call may be incorrect, as the DNA end agrees better with TRBJ2-7. Germline CDR1 and CDR2: LGHNA and YSLEER. This CDR3 has 14 residues.

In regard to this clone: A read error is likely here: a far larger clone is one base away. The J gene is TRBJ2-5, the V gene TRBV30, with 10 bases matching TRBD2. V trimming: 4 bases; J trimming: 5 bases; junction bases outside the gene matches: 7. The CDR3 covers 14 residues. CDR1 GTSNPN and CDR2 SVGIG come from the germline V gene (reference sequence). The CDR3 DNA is TGTGCCTGGACTAGCGGGAGCCTTCAGGAGACCCAGTACTTC. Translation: CAWTSGSLQETQYF.

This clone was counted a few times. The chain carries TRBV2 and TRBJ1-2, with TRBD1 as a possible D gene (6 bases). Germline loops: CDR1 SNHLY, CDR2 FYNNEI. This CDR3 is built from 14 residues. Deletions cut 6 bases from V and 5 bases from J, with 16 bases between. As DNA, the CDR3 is TGTGCCAGCAGACCAGGGGACAAGGGTTATGGCTACACCTTC. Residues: CASRPGDKGYGYTF.

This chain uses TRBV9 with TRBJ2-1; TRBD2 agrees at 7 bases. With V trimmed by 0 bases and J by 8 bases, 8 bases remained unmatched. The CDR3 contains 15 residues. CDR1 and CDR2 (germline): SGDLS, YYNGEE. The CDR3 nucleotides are TGTGCCAGCAGCGTAGGCGTCGGGGGGTTGGATGAGCAGTTCTTC. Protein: CASSVGVGGLDEQFF.

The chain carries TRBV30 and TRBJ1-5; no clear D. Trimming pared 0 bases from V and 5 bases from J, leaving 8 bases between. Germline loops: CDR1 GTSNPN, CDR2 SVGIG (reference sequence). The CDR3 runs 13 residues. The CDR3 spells CAWSVTEYQPQHF. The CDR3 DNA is TGTGCCTGGAGTGTAACCGAATATCAGCCCCAGCATTTT.

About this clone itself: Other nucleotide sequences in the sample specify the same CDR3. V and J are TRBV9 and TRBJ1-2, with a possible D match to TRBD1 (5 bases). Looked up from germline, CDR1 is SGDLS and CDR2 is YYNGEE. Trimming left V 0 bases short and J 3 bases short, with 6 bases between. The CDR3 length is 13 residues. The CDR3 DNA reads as TGTGCCAGCAGCGTAGGAGGGGACTATGGCTACACCTTC. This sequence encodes CASSVGGDYGYTF.

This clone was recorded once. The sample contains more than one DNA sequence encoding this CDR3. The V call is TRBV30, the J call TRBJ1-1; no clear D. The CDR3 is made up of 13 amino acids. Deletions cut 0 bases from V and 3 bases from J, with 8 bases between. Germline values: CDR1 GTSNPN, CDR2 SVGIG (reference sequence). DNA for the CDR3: TGTGCCTGGAGTGTATCCGGGGACACTGAAGCTTTCTTT. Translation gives CAWSVSGDTEAFF.